The 24 T cell receptor beta chains listed next were all sequenced from one sample in a study of prognosis after radiotherapy for stage I lung cancer. The TCR beta CDR3 region was amplified from genomic DNA, with two rounds of multiplex PCR being used for the amplification. First-round PCR used primers specific to each TRBV and TRBJ gene. From the multiplex PCR reads, TCRdb called clonotypes with MiXCR, one entry per CDR3 protein. The sample includes 59,000 or so distinct CDR3 sequences, more than 20% seen only once; the top ten take around 6.9%. The sequenced sample was PBMCs, obtained before or after stereotactic body radiation therapy (not recorded which). The source is a donor aged 50 or older with non-small cell lung cancer.

Judged by abundance, this clonotype is large. The J gene is TRBJ2-3, the V gene TRBV27; tentative D call: TRBD2 (7 bases). The germline V gene has CDR1 MNHEY and CDR2 SMNVEV (reference sequence). The CDR3 is 16 amino acids. The V gene lost 5 bases and the J gene lost 3 bases, with 18 bases spanning the gap. As DNA, the CDR3 is TGTGCCAGCAGTCCTCCCCGAGGGGGGGCAACAGATACGCAGTATTTT. It encodes CASSPPRGGATDTQYF.

This clonotype was counted at least ten times. The V call is TRBV28, the J call TRBJ2-7; the D call may be TRBD1 or TRBD2 (5 bases each). CDR1 MDHEN and CDR2 SYDVKM come from the germline V gene. This CDR3 is 13 amino acids long. V lost 2 bases to trimming and J lost 4 bases, with 9 bases between them. CDR3 residues: CASSLGGTYEQYF. The CDR3 DNA reads as TGTGCCAGCAGTTTAGGGGGTACTTACGAGCAGTACTTC.

This clonotype was found many times. The J gene is TRBJ2-5, the V gene TRBV12-3 or TRBV12-4, with 10 nucleotides matching TRBD2. J was trimmed by 3 bases and V by 8 bases; bases with no gene match: 0. CDR3 length: 12 residues. DNA of the CDR3: TGTGCCAGCGGACTAGCGGAAGAGACCCAGTACTTC. This gives the protein CASGLAEETQYF.

J is TRBJ2-3 and V is TRBV24-1, with 9 bases identical to TRBD2. The V gene end was trimmed by 6 bases and the J gene end by 1 base; junction bases not matched to a gene: 10. The germline V gene encodes CDR1 KGHDR and CDR2 SFDVKD. The CDR3 is 17 residues long. DNA of the CDR3: TGTGCCACCAGTCATCAAACTAGCGGGTGTCGCACAGATACGCAGTATTTT. Protein: CATSHQTSGCRTDTQYF.

The table lists this clonotype with many counts. The chain couples TRBV30 to TRBJ1-4; the match to TRBD1 covers 7 bases. The germline CDR1 and CDR2 sequences are GTSNPN and SVGIG (reference sequence). The CDR3 is 15 residues long. The junction had 6 bases not matched to a gene; V was cut back by 5 bases and J by 0 bases. The CDR3 is CAWRGQETTNEKLFF. CDR3 coding DNA: TGTGCCTGGCGTGGACAGGAGACAACTAATGAAAAACTGTTTTTT.

This clonotype was seen ten or more times. This chain joins TRBV29-1 and TRBJ2-2; D possibly corresponds to TRBD1 (6 bases). Trimming stripped 6 bases from V and 4 bases from J, with 18 bases between. The CDR3 totals 15 residues. Germline CDR1 is SQVTM and CDR2 is ANQGSEA. DNA for the CDR3: TGCAGCGTGAGACAGGCCGAGAGAAGCACCGGGGAGCTGTTTTTT. Encoded protein: CSVRQAERSTGELFF.

With respect to this clonotype: A read error is possible here, since a much larger clone lies one base away. The chain links TRBV20-1 to TRBJ1-1, with D maybe TRBD1 (5 bases). This CDR3 spans 14 amino acids. Germline loops: CDR1 DFQATT, CDR2 SNEGSKA (reference sequence). V gave up 5 bases and J gave up 0 bases, with 13 bases separating them. CDR3 residues: CSAPGVSVNTEAFF. CDR3 bases: TGCAGTGCTCCGGGGGTCAGCGTGAACACTGAAGCTTTCTTT.

This clonotype was found many times. This chain joins TRBV29-1 and TRBJ1-2; maybe TRBD1 (5 bases). Germline V CDR1 and CDR2: SQVTM, ANQGSEA. The ends were cut back, 1 base at V and 3 bases at J, with 15 bases in the middle. This CDR3 has 15 amino acids. CDR3 nucleotides: TGCAGCGTTGAAGCAGGTGGTCAGGGTGACTATGGCTACACCTTC. Protein: CSVEAGGQGDYGYTF.

V is TRBV6-2 or TRBV6-3 and J is TRBJ2-3; a weak D match, TRBD2 (7 bases). The CDR3 contains 16 residues. Per the germline V gene, CDR1 is MNHEY and CDR2 is SVGEGT. Trimming pared 9 bases from V and 2 bases from J, leaving 21 bases between. CDR3 sequence: CASYFVGGGATDTQYF. The DNA of the CDR3 is TGTGCCAGTTACTTCGTGGGCGGGGGCGCCACAGATACGCAGTATTTT.

This clonotype was counted many times. CDR3 DNA: TGTGCCAGTAGTACCCCGCGGGATACAAACACTGAAGCTTTCTTT. This codes for CASSTPRDTNTEAFF. The gene calls are TRBV19 and TRBJ1-1; D is ambiguous. CDR1 and CDR2 (germline): LNHDA, SQIVND (reference sequence). This CDR3 contains 15 residues. Trimming removed 4 bases from V and 2 bases from J, with 14 bases in between.

This clonotype was observed many times. The J gene is TRBJ2-1, the V gene TRBV20-1, with D perhaps TRBD1 (6 bases). CDR1 is DFQATT and CDR2 is SNEGSKA in the germline V gene (reference sequence). This CDR3 has 15 amino acids. V was pared by 0 bases and J by 6 bases, with 15 bases between. The CDR3 is CSARDLGQPVNEQFF. CDR3 sequence (DNA): TGCAGTGCTAGAGATCTGGGACAACCTGTCAATGAGCAGTTCTTC.

Details on this clonotype: This likely came from a read error, as a far larger clone is one base away. The CDR3 loop is CASSNNRDEDAFF. Here the CDR3 DNA reads TGTGCCAGCAGTAACAACAGGGACGAAGATGCTTTCTTT. The chain carries TRBV6-2 or TRBV6-3 and TRBJ1-1; weak D call: TRBD1 (6 bases). V was trimmed by 5 bases and J by 11 bases, leaving 18 bases between them. The germline V gene encodes CDR1 MNHEY and CDR2 SVGEGT. The CDR3 loop spans 13 amino acids.

Notes on this clonotype: A much bigger clone sits one base away, suggesting this may be a read error. The CDR3 protein is CAYSGQRCTEAFF. CDR3 coding DNA: TGTGCCTATTCGGGACAAAGATGCACTGAAGCTTTCTTT. This chain links TRBV30 with TRBJ1-1; possibly TRBD1 for D (6 bases). The CDR3 is made up of 13 amino acids. The V end was cut by 7 bases, the J end by 4 bases, with 16 bases between. The germline V gene encodes CDR1 GTSNPN and CDR2 SVGIG (reference sequence). Combining the CDR3 with reference TRBV30 and TRBJ1-1 gives the whole variable domain SQTIHQWPATLVQPVGSPLSLECTVEGTSNPNLYWYRQAAGRGLQLLFYSVGIGQISSEVPQNLSASRPQDRQFILSSKKLLLSDSGFYLCAYSGQRCTEAFFGQGTRLTVV.

This clonotype was seen ten or more times. For the CDR3, the DNA is TGTGCCAGCAGTGTTCTACAGGGGGCGAATCAGCCCCAGCATTTT. It codes for CASSVLQGANQPQHF. The chain combines TRBV6-1 with TRBJ1-5; 9 bases match TRBD1. Trimming took 4 bases from V and 4 from J; bases not matched to a gene: 5. Germline CDR1 reads MNHNS; CDR2 reads SASEGT. The CDR3 is made up of 15 amino acids.

In the case of this clonotype: A far larger clone is one nucleotide away, so this likely arose from a read error. The CDR3 sequence: CVSSFGSQAQYF. In DNA form, the CDR3 reads TGTGTCAGCAGCTTCGGATCCCAGGCGCAGTATTTT. The chain links TRBV5-4 to TRBJ2-3; D gene ambiguous. CDR1 is SGHNT and CDR2 is YYREEE in the germline V gene (reference sequence). The CDR3 extends over 12 amino acids.

On this clonotype itself: One end of the junction does not line up with germline, which may come from a read error. This chain's CDR3 is CAGSLAGSRTGELFF. In DNA form, the CDR3 reads TGTGCCGGCAGCCTAGCGGGGAGTCGGACCGGGGAGCTGTTTTTT. The chain recombines TRBV7-2 with TRBJ2-2; 9 positions match TRBD2. The CDR3 totals 15 residues. Germline CDR1 and CDR2: SGHTA and FQGNSA.

This clonotype was seen ten or more times. The chain employs TRBV27 and TRBJ2-7; D unresolved. Germline V gene lookup returns CDR1 MNHEY and CDR2 SMNVEV (reference sequence). This CDR3 region has 14 residues. V was trimmed by 2 bases and J by 2 bases, leaving 10 bases between them. CDR3: CASSLGPTAYEQYF. The CDR3 bases are TGTGCCAGCAGTTTAGGACCTACCGCCTACGAGCAGTACTTC.

This clonotype was seen only a few times. This may be a read error: a much more frequent sequence differs by one nucleotide. This chain joins TRBV12-3 or TRBV12-4 and TRBJ2-1; no clear D. The CDR3 is 14 residues long. Here the CDR3 reads CACRPLGFSNEQFF. CDR3 DNA: TGTGCCTGCAGACCCTTAGGCTTTAGCAATGAGCAGTTCTTC.

In its sample, this clonotype was seen many times. The J gene is TRBJ1-1, the V gene TRBV11-2; D gene uncertain. V was cut by 5 bases and J by 0 bases, with 13 bases left in between. This CDR3 region has 15 residues. CDR1 SGHAT and CDR2 FQNNGV come from the germline V gene. CDR3 DNA: TGTGCCAGCAGCCTACTTCCGGCGGTGAACACTGAAGCTTTCTTT. Protein sequence: CASSLLPAVNTEAFF.

With respect to this clonotype: This likely came from a read error, as a far larger clone is one base away. V usage is TRBV7-2 and J usage is TRBJ2-5, with 9 bases aligning to TRBD2. The CDR3 covers 13 residues. Germline CDR1 and CDR2: SGHTA and FQGNSA. CDR3 DNA: TGTGCCAGCAGCTCGGGGACTAGCCATGAGAAGTTCTTC. Its protein product is CASSSGTSHEKFF. The complete variable domain, with remaining parts taken from reference TRBV7-2 and TRBJ2-5, reads GAGVSQSPSNKVTEKGKDVELRCDPISGHTALYWYRQSLGQGLEFLIYFQGNSAPDKSGLPSDRFSAERTGGSVSTLTIQRTQQEDSAVYLCASSSGTSHEKFFGPGTRLLVL.

There are many counts of this clonotype. The chain links TRBV11-2 to TRBJ1-6, with no clear D. Germline values: CDR1 SGHAT, CDR2 FQNNGV. V gave up 3 bases and J gave up 0 bases, with 6 bases separating them. The CDR3 loop spans 15 amino acids. The CDR3 DNA reads TGTGCCAGCAGCTTGGGGAGCTCCTATAATTCACCCCTCCACTTT. This sequence encodes CASSLGSSYNSPLHF.

A word on this clonotype: This likely stems from a read error, as it lies one base from a far larger clone. The V gene is TRBV6-8, the J gene TRBJ2-3, with 9 bases matching TRBD1. This CDR3 comprises 14 residues. Germline CDR1 and CDR2: MNHGY and SAAAGT. The CDR3 coding sequence is TGTGCCAGCAGTTGGACAGGGGTAACAGATACGAAGTATTTT. This gives the protein CASSWTGVTDTKYF.

Concerning this clonotype: A single base is all that separates this from a far larger clone, so a read error is likely. This chain uses TRBV6-5 with TRBJ2-1; no reliable D call. Per the germline V gene, CDR1 is MNHEY and CDR2 is SVGAGI. V lost 5 bases and J 3 bases, leaving 8 bases between the germline ends. This CDR3 comprises 13 residues. The CDR3 here is CASSLYGYNEQFF. CDR3 DNA sequence: TGTGCCAGCAGTCTGTATGGCTACAATGAGCAGTTCTTC.

This clonotype was seen ten or more times. V gene TRBV20-1 combines with J gene TRBJ2-3, with 8 bases that match TRBD2. Germline CDR1 DFQATT, CDR2 SNEGSKA (reference sequence). With V trimmed by 7 bases and J by 1 base, 7 bases remained unmatched. This CDR3 comprises 14 residues. Here the CDR3 reads CSVYSRGGTDTQYF. The CDR3 region has the DNA TGCAGTGTCTATTCGCGGGGGGGCACAGATACGCAGTATTTT.